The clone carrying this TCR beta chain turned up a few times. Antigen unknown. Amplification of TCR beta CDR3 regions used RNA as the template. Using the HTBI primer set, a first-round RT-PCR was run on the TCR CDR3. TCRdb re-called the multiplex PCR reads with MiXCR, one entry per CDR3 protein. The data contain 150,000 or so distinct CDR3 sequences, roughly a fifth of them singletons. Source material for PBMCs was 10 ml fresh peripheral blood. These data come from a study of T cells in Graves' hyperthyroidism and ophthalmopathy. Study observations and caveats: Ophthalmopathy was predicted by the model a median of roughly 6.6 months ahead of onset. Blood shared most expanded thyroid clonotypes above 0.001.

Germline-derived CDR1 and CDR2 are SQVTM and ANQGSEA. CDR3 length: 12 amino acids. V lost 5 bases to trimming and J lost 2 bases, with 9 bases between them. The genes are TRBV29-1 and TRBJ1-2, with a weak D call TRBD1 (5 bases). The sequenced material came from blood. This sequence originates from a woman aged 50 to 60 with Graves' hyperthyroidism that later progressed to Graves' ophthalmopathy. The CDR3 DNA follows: TGCAGCGTTACGGACACCAACTATGGCTACACCTTC. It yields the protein CSVTDTNYGYTF.